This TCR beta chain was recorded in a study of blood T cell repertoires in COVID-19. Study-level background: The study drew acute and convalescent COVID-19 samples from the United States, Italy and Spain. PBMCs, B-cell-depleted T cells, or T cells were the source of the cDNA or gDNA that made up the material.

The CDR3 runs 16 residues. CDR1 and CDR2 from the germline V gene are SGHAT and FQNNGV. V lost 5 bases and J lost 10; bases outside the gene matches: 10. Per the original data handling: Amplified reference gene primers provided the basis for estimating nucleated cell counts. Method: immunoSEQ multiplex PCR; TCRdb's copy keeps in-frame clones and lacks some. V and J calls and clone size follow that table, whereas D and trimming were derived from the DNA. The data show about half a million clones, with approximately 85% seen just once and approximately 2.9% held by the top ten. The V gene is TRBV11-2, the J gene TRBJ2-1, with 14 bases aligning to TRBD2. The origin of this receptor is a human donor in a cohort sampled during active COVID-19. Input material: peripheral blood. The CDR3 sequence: CASSTRLAGGRLEQFF. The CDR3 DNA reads TGTGCCAGCAGCACACGACTAGCGGGAGGGCGATTGGAGCAGTTCTTC.